This TCR beta chain was identified during a study of blood T cell repertoires in COVID-19. Study at large: The United States, Italy and Spain provided the acute and convalescent COVID-19 samples. PBMCs, B-cell-depleted T cells, or T cells provided the cDNA or gDNA that made up the material.

Recruited during active infection, patients (from Seattle) were subsequently followed longitudinally. The CDR3 is made up of 12 amino acids. V lost 6 bases, J lost 2 bases, and 7 bases lay in between. CDR1 is WSHSY and CDR2 is SAAADI in the germline V gene. Original processing methods: Researchers report that nucleated cell counts were estimated from reference gene primer amplification. Some clones are missing from TCRdb's copy, which holds only in-frame ones; the method was immunoSEQ multiplex PCR. That table furnishes V, J and clone size, whereas the DNA furnished D and trimming. Of roughly 330,000 clones listed, roughly 87% are singletons.

The TCR originated in a young man with COVID-19, enrolled during active disease. The gene calls are TRBV10-2 and TRBJ1-2; D might be TRBD1 (6 bases). The sample was peripheral blood. This chain's CDR3 is CASSGQNYGYTF. The DNA for the CDR3 is TGCGCCAGCAGCGGACAGAACTATGGCTACACCTTC.